Each of the 18 T cell receptor beta chains below was sequenced from the same sample in a study of neoadjuvant anti-PD-1 for oral cavity cancer. Here immunoSEQ multiplex PCR was the method, and the copy in TCRdb shows in-frame clones only, minus some. The data hold several thousand clones, with 60% observed a single time. The sequencing here drew on tumor tissue, taken before nivolumab (anti-PD-1) treatment. The receptors stem from a person aged 40 to 85 with oral cavity squamous cell carcinoma.

This rearrangement joins TRBV7-9 to TRBJ2-2, with D unclear. This CDR3 comprises 15 residues. The germline V gene has CDR1 SEHNR and CDR2 FQNEAQ (reference sequence). Trimming removed 5 bases from V and 4 bases from J, with 14 bases in between. CDR3 sequence: CASSPNRHLTGELFF. The CDR3, as DNA: TGTGCCAGCAGCCCAAATCGGCACCTCACCGGGGAGCTGTTTTTT.

This chain connects TRBV7-2 to TRBJ2-1; D is uncertain. Trimming stripped 2 bases from V and 5 bases from J, with 13 bases between. The CDR3 length is 15 residues. Germline assignment: CDR1 SGHTA and CDR2 FQGNSA. CDR3: CASSLSRHSNNEQFF. CDR3 DNA sequence: TGTGCCAGCAGCTTAAGCAGGCATAGTAACAATGAGCAGTTCTTC.

The V and J genes are TRBV9 and TRBJ1-1; 9 bases agree with TRBD1. The CDR3 covers 16 residues. Trimming took 3 bases from V and 2 from J; bases not matched to a gene: 8. Germline loops: CDR1 SGDLS, CDR2 YYNGEE. This CDR3 is CASSGDRDKGNTEAFF. The CDR3 DNA reads TGTGCCAGCAGCGGGGACAGGGACAAAGGAAACACTGAAGCTTTCTTT.

This clone has a handful of counts. CDR3 coding DNA: TGTGCCAGTGGGACAGGGACGATTCAGTACTTC. Translating it yields CASGTGTIQYF. The chain is built from TRBV19 and TRBJ2-4; 9 bases agree with TRBD1. The ends lost 8 bases at V and 10 bases at J; junction bases unmatched: 3. CDR1 and CDR2 from the germline V gene are LNHDA and SQIVND (reference sequence). The CDR3 length is 11 residues.

The V and J genes are TRBV25-1 and TRBJ1-1; perhaps TRBD1 as D (5 bases). Trimming left V 3 bases short and J 0 bases short, with 14 bases between. The CDR3 sequence is 16 residues long. The V gene's germline CDR1 is MGHDK and CDR2 SYGVNS. CDR3 bases: TGTGCCAGCAGTGACCCCTTTGGGGACCTGAACACTGAAGCTTTCTTT. Amino acid sequence: CASSDPFGDLNTEAFF.

This clone came up a few times. V is TRBV5-4 and J is TRBJ2-2; D not certain. There are 14 residues in the CDR3. The germline gives CDR1 SGHNT, CDR2 YYREEE (reference sequence). V lost 1 base, J lost 3 bases, and 7 bases lay in between. CDR3 sequence (DNA): TGTGCCAGCAGCTTGTATAAGGACACCGGGGAGCTGTTTTTT. It translates to CASSLYKDTGELFF.

Sample share makes this clone medium-sized. This chain joins TRBV5-1 and TRBJ2-7, with a weak D call TRBD2 (5 bases). The CDR3 runs 13 residues. The V and J ends lost 4 bases and 3 bases respectively, with 11 bases between them. Germline CDR1 and CDR2: SGHRS and YFSETQ. The CDR3 coding sequence is TGCGCCAGCAGCCACGGAGGAGGCTACGAGCAGTACTTC. Protein sequence: CASSHGGGYEQYF.

In this sample, this clone turned up once. The chain uses TRBV18 and TRBJ1-3; D is uncertain. Germline V lookup: CDR1 KGHSH, CDR2 LQKENI. CDR3 size: 14 residues. V was trimmed by 1 base and J by 0 bases, leaving 4 bases between them. Here the CDR3 DNA reads TGTGCCAGCTCACCACAGAACTCTGGAAACACCATATATTTT. This gives the protein CASSPQNSGNTIYF. Filled out from reference TRBV18 and TRBJ1-3, the complete variable domain reads NAGVMQNPRHLVRRRGQEARLRCSPMKGHSHVYWYRQLPEEGLKFMVYLQKENIIDESGMPKERFSAEFPKEGPSILRIQQVVRGDSAAYFCASSPQNSGNTIYFGEGSWLTVV.

The chain couples TRBV28 to TRBJ2-5; D gene ambiguous. This CDR3 contains 11 residues. Germline V gene sequence: CDR1 MDHEN, CDR2 SYDVKM. V dropped 8 bases and J dropped 6 bases, with 10 bases sitting between them. The CDR3 protein is CASRALQTQYF. In nucleotides, the CDR3 is TGTGCCAGCCGCGCCCTGCAGACCCAGTACTTC.

The chain recombines TRBV5-1 with TRBJ2-3; D is perhaps TRBD2 (5 bases). Looked up from germline, CDR1 is SGHRS and CDR2 is YFSETQ. The CDR3 sequence is 17 residues long. Trimming shortened V by 4 bases and J by 1 base, and 19 bases separated the two germline ends. CDR3 DNA: TGCGCCAGCAGCCGGCTCGACTACCACCCTCGCACAGATACGCAGTATTTT. Protein sequence: CASSRLDYHPRTDTQYF.

The rearrangement links TRBV10-3 to TRBJ2-7; 7 bases fit TRBD2. V dropped 1 base and J dropped 2; count of bases not matched to a gene: 8. The CDR3 has 16 amino acids. Germline assignment: CDR1 ENHRY and CDR2 SYGVKD. CDR3 in DNA: TGTGCCATCAGTGAGTTGGGGAGGGGCCGCCCCTACGAGCAGTACTTC. Protein product: CAISELGRGRPYEQYF.

This chain joins TRBV25-1 and TRBJ2-3; 7 bases map to TRBD2. The germline V gene encodes CDR1 MGHDK and CDR2 SYGVNS. The CDR3 runs 17 residues. The trim removed 2 bases at V and 5 bases at J, leaving 13 bases unmatched. DNA of the CDR3: TGTGCCAGCAGTGAAGGTGCCCGCGGGGGAGTAGTAGATACGCAGTATTTT. It yields the protein CASSEGARGGVVDTQYF.

The sample holds a few counts of this clone. This chain uses TRBV19 with TRBJ1-2, with no clear D. V was trimmed by 5 bases and J by 6 bases, leaving 16 bases between them. The CDR3 has 14 amino acids. In germline, CDR1 is LNHDA, CDR2 SQIVND (reference sequence). The DNA of the CDR3 is TGTGCCAGTAGTCGGTCCGGGCTTCGGGATGGCTACACCTTC. Translating it yields CASSRSGLRDGYTF. The whole variable domain, filled in from reference TRBV19 and TRBJ1-2, reads DGGITQSPKYLFRKEGQNVTLSCEQNLNHDAMYWYRQDPGQGLRLIYYSQIVNDFQKGDIAEGYSVSREKKESFPLTVTSAQKNPTAFYLCASSRSGLRDGYTFGSGTRLTVV.

J is TRBJ1-5 and V is TRBV30; D unclear. V shed 2 bases and J shed 3 bases, with 11 bases lying between them. Germline values: CDR1 GTSNPN, CDR2 SVGIG (reference sequence). The CDR3 covers 14 residues. The CDR3 bases are TGTGCCTGGAGTCATAAGGGTCTCAATCAGCCCCAGCATTTT. It is translated as CAWSHKGLNQPQHF.

This clone was detected a few times. The V gene is TRBV28, the J gene TRBJ1-5, with D perhaps TRBD1 (5 bases). Germline V gives CDR1 MDHEN, CDR2 SYDVKM. The CDR3 covers 16 residues. V was trimmed by 8 bases and J by 2 bases, leaving 19 bases between them. CDR3 DNA: TGTGCCAGCCGACCCTTCAGGGATCGGGGCAATCAGCCCCAGCATTTT. Its translation is CASRPFRDRGNQPQHF.

V and J are TRBV11-2 and TRBJ2-7; TRBD2 aligns across 12 bases. In germline, CDR1 is SGHAT, CDR2 FQNNGV. V shed 1 base, J shed 6 bases, and the junction held 4 bases outside the gene matches. The CDR3 totals 15 residues. CDR3 in amino acids: CASSLAGLAGLEQYF. The DNA for the CDR3 is TGTGCCAGCAGCTTAGCCGGACTAGCGGGACTCGAGCAGTACTTC.

The V and J genes are TRBV7-9 and TRBJ1-5; D is possibly TRBD1 (5 bases). The CDR3 extends over 16 amino acids. Trimming left V 5 bases short and J 1 base short, with 15 bases between. Germline V lookup: CDR1 SEHNR, CDR2 FQNEAQ (reference sequence). The CDR3 loop reads CASSKGSGASNQPQHF. The DNA for the CDR3 is TGTGCCAGCAGCAAAGGGAGTGGGGCAAGCAATCAGCCCCAGCATTTT. Variable domain in full (rest from reference TRBV7-9 and TRBJ1-5): DTGVSQNPRHKITKRGQNVTFRCDPISEHNRLYWYRQTLGQGPEFLTYFQNEAQLEKSRLLSDRFSAERPKGSFSTLEIQRTEQGDSAMYLCASSKGSGASNQPQHFGDGTRLSIL.

The gene calls are TRBV7-9 and TRBJ1-1; D ambiguous. The V end lost 5 bases, the J end lost 6 bases, and 19 bases lay between the germline ends. The germline V gene encodes CDR1 SEHNR and CDR2 FQNEAQ (reference sequence). The CDR3 runs to 15 residues. CDR3 loop: CASSPTKGGIAEAFF. CDR3 DNA: TGTGCCAGCAGCCCGACGAAGGGCGGGATCGCTGAAGCTTTCTTT.